This T cell receptor (beta chain) was obtained from a study of CD8+ T cells in alopecia areata. Per the germline V gene, CDR1 is MGHRA and CDR2 is YSYEKL. CDR3 length: 16 residues. The trim removed 4 bases at V and 2 bases at J, leaving 3 bases unmatched. The sample holds many counts of this clone. The treatment was: oral pan-JAK inhibitor, 5-10 mg twice daily. Sequencing relied on a cDNA template that was reverse transcribed from extracted RNA. Measured with immunoSEQ multiplex PCR; TCRdb has only the in-frame clones, and not every one. This table holds 150,000 to 200,000 clones, less than 75% found once.

This sample comprised CD4+ T cells sorted from blood, obtained at approximately week 60, from a patient treated with tofacitinib. This clonotype originated in a human donor with alopecia areata. The J gene is TRBJ2-1, the V gene TRBV4-1; 12 bases map to TRBD2. CDR3 DNA: TGCGCCAGCAGCCCCGCTAGCGGGGGGGCCTACAATGAGCAGTTCTTC. Translating gives CASSPASGGAYNEQFF.